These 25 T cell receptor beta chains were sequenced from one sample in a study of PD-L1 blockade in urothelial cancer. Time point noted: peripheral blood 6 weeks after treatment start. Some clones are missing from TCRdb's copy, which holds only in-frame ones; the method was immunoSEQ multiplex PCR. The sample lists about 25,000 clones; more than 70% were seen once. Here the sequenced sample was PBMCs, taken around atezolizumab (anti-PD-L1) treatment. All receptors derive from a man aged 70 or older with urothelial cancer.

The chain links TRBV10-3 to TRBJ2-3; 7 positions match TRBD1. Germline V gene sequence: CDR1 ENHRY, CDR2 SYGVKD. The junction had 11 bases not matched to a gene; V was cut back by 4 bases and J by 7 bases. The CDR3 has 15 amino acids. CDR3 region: CAISVESTGVNTQYF. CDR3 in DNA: TGTGCCATCAGTGTTGAATCCACAGGGGTGAATACGCAGTATTTT.

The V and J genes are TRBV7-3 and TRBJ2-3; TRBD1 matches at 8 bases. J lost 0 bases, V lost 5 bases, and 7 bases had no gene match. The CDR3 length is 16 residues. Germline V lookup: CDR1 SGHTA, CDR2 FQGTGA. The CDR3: CASSLWDRTSTDTQYF. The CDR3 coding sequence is TGTGCCAGCAGCCTTTGGGACAGGACCAGCACAGATACGCAGTATTTT.

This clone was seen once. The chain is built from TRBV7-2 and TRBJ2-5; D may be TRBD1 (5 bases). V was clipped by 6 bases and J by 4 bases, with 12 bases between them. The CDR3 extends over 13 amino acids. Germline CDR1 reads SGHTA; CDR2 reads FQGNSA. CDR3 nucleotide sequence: TGTGCCAGCAGTTGGGGCCCCGGAGAGACCCAGTACTTC. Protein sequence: CASSWGPGETQYF.

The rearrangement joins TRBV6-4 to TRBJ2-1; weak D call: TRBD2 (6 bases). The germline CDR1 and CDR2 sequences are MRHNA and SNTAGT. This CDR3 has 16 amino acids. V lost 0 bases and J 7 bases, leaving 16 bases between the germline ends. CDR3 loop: CASSDSTRRGRNEQFF. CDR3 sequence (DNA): TGTGCCAGCAGTGACTCGACTAGGAGAGGTCGGAATGAGCAGTTCTTC.

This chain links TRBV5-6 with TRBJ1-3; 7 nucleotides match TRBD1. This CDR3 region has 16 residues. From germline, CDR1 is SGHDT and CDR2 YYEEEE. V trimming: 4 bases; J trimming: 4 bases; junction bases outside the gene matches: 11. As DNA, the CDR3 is TGTGCCAGCAGCGAGTACAGGGGATTTGGAGGAAACACCATATATTTT. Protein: CASSEYRGFGGNTIYF.

DNA of the CDR3: TGTGCCAGCAGCTTAGGGCTAGCGGGTCCCGGAGAGACCCAGTACTTC. It yields the protein CASSLGLAGPGETQYF. V and J are TRBV7-2 and TRBJ2-5; 8 bases are shared with TRBD2. Germline CDR1 reads SGHTA; CDR2 reads FQGNSA. This CDR3 has 16 amino acids. V shed 1 base, J shed 4 bases, and the junction held 8 bases outside the gene matches.

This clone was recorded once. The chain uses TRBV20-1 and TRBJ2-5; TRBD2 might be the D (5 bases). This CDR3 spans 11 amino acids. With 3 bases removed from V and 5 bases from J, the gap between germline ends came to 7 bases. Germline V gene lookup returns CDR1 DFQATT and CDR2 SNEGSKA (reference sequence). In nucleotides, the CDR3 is TGCAGTGCTAGTACGGGGGAGACCCAGTACTTC. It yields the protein CSASTGETQYF.

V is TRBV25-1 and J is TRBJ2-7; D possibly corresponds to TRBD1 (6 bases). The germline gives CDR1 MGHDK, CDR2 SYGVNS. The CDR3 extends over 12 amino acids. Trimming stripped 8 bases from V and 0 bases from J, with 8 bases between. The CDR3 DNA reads TGTGCCAGCGGACAGTTCTCCTACGAGCAGTACTTC. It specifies CASGQFSYEQYF.

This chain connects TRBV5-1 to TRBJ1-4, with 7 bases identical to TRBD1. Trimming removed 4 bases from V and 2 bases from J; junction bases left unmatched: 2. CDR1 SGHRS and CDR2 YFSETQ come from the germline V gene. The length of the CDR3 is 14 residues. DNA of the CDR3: TGCGCCAGCAGCCTGACAGGGACTAATGAAAAACTGTTTTTT. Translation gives CASSLTGTNEKLFF.

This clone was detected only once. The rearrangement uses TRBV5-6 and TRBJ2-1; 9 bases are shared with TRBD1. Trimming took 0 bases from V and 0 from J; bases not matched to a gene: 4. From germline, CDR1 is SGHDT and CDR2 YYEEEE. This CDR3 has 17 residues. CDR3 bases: TGTGCCAGCAGCTTGGGGACAGGGGTCAGCTCCTACAATGAGCAGTTCTTC. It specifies CASSLGTGVSSYNEQFF.

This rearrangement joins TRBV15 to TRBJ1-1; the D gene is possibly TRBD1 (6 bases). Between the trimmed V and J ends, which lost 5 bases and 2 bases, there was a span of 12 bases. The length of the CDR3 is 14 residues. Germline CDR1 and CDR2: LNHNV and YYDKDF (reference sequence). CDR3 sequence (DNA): TGTGCCACCAGCTCTCAGGGGTTTAACACTGAAGCTTTCTTT. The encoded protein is CATSSQGFNTEAFF.

In nucleotides, the CDR3 is TGTGCCAGCAGCCAAGATAGTCGACAGTACCAGCCCCAGCATTTT. It translates to CASSQDSRQYQPQHF. The J gene is TRBJ1-5, the V gene TRBV4-2; D is possibly TRBD1 (5 bases). The V gene's germline CDR1 is LGHNA and CDR2 YNFKEQ. V was clipped by 0 bases and J by 7 bases, with 13 bases between them. The CDR3 contains 15 residues.

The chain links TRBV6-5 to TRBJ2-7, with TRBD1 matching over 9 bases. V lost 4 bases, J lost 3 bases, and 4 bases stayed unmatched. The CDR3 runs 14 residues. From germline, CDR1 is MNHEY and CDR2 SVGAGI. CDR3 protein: CASSSPGQGYEQYF. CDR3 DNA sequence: TGTGCCAGCAGTTCACCGGGACAGGGCTACGAGCAGTACTTC.

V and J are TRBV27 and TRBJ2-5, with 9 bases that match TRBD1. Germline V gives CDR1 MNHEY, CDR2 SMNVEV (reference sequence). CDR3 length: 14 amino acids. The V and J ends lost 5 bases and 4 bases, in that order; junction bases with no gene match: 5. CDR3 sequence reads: CASSLPDRGETQYF. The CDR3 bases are TGTGCCAGCAGTCTCCCGGACAGGGGAGAGACCCAGTACTTC.

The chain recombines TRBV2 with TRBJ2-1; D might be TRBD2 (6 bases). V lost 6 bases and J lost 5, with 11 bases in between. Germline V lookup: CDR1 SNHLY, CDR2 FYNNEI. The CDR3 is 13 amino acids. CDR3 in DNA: TGTGCCAGCAGGTTGGGGGGAAACAATGAGCAGTTCTTC. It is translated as CASRLGGNNEQFF.

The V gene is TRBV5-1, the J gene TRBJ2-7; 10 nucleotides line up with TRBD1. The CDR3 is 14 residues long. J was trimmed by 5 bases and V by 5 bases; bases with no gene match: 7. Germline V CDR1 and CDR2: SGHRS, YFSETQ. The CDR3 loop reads CASRRGQGDDEQYF. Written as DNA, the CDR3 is TGCGCCAGCAGACGAGGACAGGGGGACGACGAGCAGTACTTC.

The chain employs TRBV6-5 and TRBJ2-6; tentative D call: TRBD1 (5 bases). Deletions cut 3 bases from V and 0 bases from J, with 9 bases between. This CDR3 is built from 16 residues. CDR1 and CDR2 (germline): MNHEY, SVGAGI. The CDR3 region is CASSYDRSSGANVLTF. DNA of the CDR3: TGTGCCAGCAGTTATGACAGAAGCTCTGGGGCCAACGTCCTGACTTTC.

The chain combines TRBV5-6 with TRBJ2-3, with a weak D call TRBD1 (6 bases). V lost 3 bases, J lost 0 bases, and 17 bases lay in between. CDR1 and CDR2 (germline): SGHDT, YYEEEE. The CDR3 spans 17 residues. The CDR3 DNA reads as TGTGCCAGCAGCTCCCGCCTGACAGGCCTTAGCACAGATACGCAGTATTTT. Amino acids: CASSSRLTGLSTDTQYF.

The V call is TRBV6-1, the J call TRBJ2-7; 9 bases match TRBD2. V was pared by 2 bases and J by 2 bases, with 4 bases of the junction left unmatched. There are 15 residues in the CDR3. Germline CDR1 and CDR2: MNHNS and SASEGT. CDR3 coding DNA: TGTGCCAGCAGTGAACAGGCGGGAGGGCCCTACGAGCAGTACTTC. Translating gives CASSEQAGGPYEQYF.

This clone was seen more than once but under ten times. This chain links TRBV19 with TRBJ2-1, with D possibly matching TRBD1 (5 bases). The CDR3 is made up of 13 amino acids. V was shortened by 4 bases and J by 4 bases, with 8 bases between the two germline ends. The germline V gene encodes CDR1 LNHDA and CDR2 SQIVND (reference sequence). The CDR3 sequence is CASSNGQYNEQFF. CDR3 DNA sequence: TGTGCCAGTAGTAATGGACAATACAATGAGCAGTTCTTC.

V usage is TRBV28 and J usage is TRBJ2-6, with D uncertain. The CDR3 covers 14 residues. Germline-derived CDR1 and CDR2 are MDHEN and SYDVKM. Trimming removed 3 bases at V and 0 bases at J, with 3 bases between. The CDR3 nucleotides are TGTGCCAGCAGTTTCAACTCTGGGGCCAACGTCCTGACTTTC. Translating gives CASSFNSGANVLTF.

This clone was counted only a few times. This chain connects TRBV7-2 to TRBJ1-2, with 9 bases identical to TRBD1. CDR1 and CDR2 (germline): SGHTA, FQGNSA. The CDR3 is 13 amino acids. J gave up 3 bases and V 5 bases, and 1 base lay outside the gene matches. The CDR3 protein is CASSGDRDYGYTF. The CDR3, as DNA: TGTGCCAGCAGCGGGGACAGGGACTATGGCTACACCTTC.

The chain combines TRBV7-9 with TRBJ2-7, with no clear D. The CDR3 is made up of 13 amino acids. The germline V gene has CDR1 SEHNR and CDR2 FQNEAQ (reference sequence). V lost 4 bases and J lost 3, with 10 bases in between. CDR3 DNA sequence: TGTGCCAGCAGCTCACCTCAGGACTACGAGCAGTACTTC. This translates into CASSSPQDYEQYF.

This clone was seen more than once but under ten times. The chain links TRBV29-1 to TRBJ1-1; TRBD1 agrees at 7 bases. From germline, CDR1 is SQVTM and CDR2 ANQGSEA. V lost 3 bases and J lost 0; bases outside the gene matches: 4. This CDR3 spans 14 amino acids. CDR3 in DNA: TGCAGCGTTGACCCACAGGGGCTGAACACTGAAGCTTTCTTT. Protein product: CSVDPQGLNTEAFF.

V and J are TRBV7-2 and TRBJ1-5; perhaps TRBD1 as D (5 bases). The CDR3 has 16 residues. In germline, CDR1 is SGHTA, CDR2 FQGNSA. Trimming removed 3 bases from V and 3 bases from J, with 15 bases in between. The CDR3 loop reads CASSLHGRGNNQPQHF. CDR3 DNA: TGTGCCAGCAGCTTGCATGGGCGGGGCAACAATCAGCCCCAGCATTTT.